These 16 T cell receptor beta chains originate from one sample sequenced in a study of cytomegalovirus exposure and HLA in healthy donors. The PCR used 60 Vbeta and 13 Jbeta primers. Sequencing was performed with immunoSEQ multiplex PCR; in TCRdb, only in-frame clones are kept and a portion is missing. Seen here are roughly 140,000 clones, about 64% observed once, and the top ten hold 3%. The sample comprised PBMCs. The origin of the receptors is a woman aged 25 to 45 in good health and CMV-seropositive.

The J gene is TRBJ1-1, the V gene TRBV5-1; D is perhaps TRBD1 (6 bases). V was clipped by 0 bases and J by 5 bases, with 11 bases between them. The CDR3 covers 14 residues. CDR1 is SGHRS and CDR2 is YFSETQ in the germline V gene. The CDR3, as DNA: TGCGCCAGCAGCTTGGGAACCAGGGGAACTGAAGCTTTCTTT. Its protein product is CASSLGTRGTEAFF.

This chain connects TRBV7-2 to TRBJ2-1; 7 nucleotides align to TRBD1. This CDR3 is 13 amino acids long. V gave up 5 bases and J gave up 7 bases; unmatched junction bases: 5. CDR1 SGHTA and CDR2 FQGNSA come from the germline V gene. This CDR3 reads CASSRQQGNEQFF. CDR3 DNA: TGTGCCAGCAGCCGACAACAGGGGAATGAGCAGTTCTTC.

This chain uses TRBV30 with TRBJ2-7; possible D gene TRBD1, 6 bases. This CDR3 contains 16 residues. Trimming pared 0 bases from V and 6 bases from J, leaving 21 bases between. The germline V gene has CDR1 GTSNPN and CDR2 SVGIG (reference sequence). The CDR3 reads CAWSVLTGRTPLEQYF. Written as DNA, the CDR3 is TGTGCCTGGAGTGTACTAACAGGGCGAACACCCCTCGAGCAGTACTTC.

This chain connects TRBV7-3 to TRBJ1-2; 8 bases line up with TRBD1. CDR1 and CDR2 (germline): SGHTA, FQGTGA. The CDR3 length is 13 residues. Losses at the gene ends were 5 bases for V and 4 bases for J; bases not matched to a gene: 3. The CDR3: CASSPGTGYGYTF. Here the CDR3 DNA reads TGTGCCAGCAGCCCCGGGACAGGCTATGGCTACACCTTC.

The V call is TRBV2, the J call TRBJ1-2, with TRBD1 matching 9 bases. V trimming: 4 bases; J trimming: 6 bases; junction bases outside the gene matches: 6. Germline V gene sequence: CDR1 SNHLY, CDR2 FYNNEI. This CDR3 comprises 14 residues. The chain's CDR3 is CASSGTGVTHGYTF. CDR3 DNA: TGTGCCAGCAGTGGGACAGGGGTTACCCATGGCTACACCTTC. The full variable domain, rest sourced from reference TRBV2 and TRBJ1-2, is EPEVTQTPSHQVTQMGQEVILRCVPISNHLYFYWYRQILGQKVEFLVSFYNNEISEKSEIFDDQFSVERPDGSNFTLKIRSTKLEDSAMYFCASSGTGVTHGYTFGSGTRLTVV.

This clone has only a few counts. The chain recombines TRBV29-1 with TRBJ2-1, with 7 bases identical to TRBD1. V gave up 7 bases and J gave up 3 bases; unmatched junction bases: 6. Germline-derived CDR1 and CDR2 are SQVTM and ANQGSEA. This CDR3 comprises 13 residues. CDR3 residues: CSARDSNYNEQFF. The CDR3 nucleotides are TGCAGCGCCCGGGACAGCAACTACAATGAGCAGTTCTTC.

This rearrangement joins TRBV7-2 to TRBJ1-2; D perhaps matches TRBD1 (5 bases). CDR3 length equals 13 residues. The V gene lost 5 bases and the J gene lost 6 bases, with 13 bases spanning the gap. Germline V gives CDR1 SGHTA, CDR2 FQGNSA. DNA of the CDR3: TGTGCCAGCAGCCACGGCAGGGAGGATGGCTACACCTTC. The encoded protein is CASSHGREDGYTF.

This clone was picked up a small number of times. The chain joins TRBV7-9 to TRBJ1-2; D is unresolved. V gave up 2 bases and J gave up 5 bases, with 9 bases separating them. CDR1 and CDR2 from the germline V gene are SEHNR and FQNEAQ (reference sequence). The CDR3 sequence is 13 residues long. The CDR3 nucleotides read TGTGCCAGCAGCTTAATGGGGAGGTATGGCTACACCTTC. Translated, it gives CASSLMGRYGYTF.

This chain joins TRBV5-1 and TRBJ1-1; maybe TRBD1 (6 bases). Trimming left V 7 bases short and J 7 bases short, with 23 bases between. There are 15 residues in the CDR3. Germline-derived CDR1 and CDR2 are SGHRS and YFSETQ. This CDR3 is CASSGDGEVSGEAFF. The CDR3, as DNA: TGCGCCAGCTCAGGGGACGGTGAGGTCTCTGGTGAAGCTTTCTTT.

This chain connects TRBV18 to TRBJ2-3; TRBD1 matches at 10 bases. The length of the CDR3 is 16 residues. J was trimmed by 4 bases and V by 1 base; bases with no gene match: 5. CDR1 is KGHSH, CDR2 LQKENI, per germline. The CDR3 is CASSPRDRGGADTQYF. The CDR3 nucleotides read TGTGCCAGCTCACCACGGGACAGGGGCGGCGCAGATACGCAGTATTTT.

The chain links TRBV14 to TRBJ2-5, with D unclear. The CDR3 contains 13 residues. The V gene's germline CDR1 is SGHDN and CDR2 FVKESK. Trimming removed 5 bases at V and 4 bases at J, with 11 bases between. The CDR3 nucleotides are TGTGCCAGCAGCTTCAGACAATTAGAGACCCAGTACTTC. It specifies CASSFRQLETQYF.

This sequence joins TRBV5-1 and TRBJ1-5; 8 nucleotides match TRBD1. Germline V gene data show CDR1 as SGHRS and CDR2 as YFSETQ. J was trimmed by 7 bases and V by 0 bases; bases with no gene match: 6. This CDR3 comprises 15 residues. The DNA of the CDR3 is TGCGCCAGCAGCTTGGAGGGACAGGCGATCCAGCCCCAGCATTTT. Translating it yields CASSLEGQAIQPQHF.

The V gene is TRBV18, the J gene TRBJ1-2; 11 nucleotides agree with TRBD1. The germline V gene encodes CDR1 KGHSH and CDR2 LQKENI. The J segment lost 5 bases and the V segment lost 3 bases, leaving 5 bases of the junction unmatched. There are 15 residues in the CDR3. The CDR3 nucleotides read TGTGCCAGCTCACCCGGGACAGGGGGTCTATATGGCTACACCTTC. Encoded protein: CASSPGTGGLYGYTF.

CDR3: CASSPRSPSGANVLTF. As DNA, the CDR3 is TGTGCCAGCTCACCTAGATCCCCCTCTGGGGCCAACGTCCTGACTTTC. The chain uses TRBV18 and TRBJ2-6; D remains unclear. The CDR3 has 16 residues. V shed 3 bases and J shed 0 bases, with 9 bases lying between them. Germline CDR1 reads KGHSH; CDR2 reads LQKENI.

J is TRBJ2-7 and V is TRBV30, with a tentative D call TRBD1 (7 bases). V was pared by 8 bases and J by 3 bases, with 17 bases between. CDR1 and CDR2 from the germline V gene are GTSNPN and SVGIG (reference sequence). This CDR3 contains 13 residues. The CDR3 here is CAGRGDSNYEQYF. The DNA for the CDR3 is TGTGCCGGAAGGGGGGACAGCAACTACGAGCAGTACTTC.

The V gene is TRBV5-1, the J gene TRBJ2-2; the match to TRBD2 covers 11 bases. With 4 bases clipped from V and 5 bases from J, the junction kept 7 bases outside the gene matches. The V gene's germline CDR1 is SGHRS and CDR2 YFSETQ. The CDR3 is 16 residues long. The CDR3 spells CASSPGGLAVTGELFF. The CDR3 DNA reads TGCGCCAGCAGCCCGGGGGGACTAGCGGTGACCGGGGAGCTGTTTTTT. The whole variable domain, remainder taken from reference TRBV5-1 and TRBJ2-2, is KAGVTQTPRYLIKTRGQQVTLSCSPISGHRSVSWYQQTPGQGLQFLFEYFSETQRNKGNFPGRFSGRQFSNSRSEMNVSTLELGDSALYLCASSPGGLAVTGELFFGEGSRLTVL.